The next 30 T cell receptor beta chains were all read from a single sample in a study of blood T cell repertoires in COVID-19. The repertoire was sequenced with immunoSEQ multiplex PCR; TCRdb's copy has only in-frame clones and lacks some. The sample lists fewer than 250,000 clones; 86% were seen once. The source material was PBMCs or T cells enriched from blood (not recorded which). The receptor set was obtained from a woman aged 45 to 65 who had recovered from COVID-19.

The CDR3 bases are TGCGCCAGCAGCCAACGACCCGGGACTAGCGGGATGATCTACGAGCAGTACTTC. Encoded protein: CASSQRPGTSGMIYEQYF. The chain joins TRBV4-1 to TRBJ2-7, with 13 bases aligning to TRBD2. The V and J ends lost 2 bases and 3 bases, in that order; junction bases with no gene match: 10. Germline loops: CDR1 MGHRA, CDR2 YSYEKL. The CDR3 consists of 18 residues.

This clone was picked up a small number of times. The CDR3 here is CASSLGTVNEQYF. CDR3 in DNA: TGTGCCAGCAGCTTGGGGACAGTCAACGAGCAGTACTTC. J is TRBJ2-7 and V is TRBV11-3; 7 bases align to TRBD1. V shed 3 bases and J 5 bases; nucleotides not matched to a gene: 4. Germline lookup yields CDR1 SGHNT and CDR2 YENEEA. The CDR3 is made up of 13 amino acids.

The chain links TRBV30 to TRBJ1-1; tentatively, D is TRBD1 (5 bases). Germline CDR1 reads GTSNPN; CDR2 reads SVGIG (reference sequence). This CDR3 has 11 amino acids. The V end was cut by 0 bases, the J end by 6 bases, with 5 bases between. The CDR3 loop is CAWSVTAEAFF. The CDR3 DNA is TGTGCCTGGAGTGTGACAGCTGAAGCTTTCTTT.

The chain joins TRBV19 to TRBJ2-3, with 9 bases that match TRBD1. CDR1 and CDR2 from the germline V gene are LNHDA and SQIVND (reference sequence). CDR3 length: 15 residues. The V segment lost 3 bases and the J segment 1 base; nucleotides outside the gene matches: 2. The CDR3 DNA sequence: TGTGCCAGTAGTATGGACAGGGGAGGCACAGATACGCAGTATTTT. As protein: CASSMDRGGTDTQYF.

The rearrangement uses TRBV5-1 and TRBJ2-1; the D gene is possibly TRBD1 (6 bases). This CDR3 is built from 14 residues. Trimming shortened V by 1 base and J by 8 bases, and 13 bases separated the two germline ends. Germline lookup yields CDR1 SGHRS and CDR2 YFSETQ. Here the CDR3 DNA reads TGCGCCAGCAGCTTGTCTGTCAGGGGAGATGAGCAGTTCTTC. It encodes CASSLSVRGDEQFF.

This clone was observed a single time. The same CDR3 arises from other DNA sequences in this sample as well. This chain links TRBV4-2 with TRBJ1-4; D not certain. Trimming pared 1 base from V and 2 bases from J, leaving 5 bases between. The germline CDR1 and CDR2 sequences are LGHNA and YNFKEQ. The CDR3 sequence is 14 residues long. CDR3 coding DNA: TGTGCCAGCAGCCAAGGAGGGACTAATGAAAAACTGTTTTTT. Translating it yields CASSQGGTNEKLFF.

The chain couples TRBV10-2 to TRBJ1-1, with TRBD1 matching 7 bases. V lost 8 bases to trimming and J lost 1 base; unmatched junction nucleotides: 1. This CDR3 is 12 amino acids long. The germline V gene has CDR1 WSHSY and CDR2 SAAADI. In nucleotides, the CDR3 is TGCGCCAGCCGGGACAGGAACACTGAAGCTTTCTTT. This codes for CASRDRNTEAFF.

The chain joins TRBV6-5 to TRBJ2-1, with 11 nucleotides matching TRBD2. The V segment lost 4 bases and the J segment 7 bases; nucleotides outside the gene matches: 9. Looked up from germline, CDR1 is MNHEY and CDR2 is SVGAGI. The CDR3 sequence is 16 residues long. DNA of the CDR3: TGTGCCAGCAGTTCCCACGTCACTAGCGGGAGTAATGAGCAGTTCTTC. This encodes CASSSHVTSGSNEQFF.

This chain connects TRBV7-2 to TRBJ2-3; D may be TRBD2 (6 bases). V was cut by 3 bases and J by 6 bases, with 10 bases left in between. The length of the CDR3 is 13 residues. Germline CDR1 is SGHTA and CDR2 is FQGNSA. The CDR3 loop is CASSFRGLDTQYF. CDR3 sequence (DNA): TGTGCCAGCAGCTTCCGGGGGTTGGATACGCAGTATTTT.

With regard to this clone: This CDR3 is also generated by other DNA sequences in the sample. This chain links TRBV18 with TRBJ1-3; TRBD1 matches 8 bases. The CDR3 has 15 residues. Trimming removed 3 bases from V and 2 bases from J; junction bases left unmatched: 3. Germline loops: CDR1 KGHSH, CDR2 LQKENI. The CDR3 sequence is CASSPGQGAGNTIYF. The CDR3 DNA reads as TGTGCCAGCTCACCTGGACAGGGTGCTGGAAACACCATATATTTT.

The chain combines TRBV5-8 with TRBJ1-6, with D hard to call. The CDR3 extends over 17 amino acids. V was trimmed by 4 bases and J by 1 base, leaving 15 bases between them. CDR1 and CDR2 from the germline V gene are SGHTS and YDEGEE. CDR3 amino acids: CASSPTRVRSYNSPLHF. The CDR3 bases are TGTGCCAGCAGCCCTACTCGGGTTAGGTCCTATAATTCACCCCTCCACTTT. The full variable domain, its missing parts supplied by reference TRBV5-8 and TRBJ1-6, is EAGVTQSPTHLIKTRGQQATLRCSPISGHTSVYWYQQALGLGLQFLLWYDEGEERNRGNFPPRFSGRQFPNYSSELNVNALELEDSALYLCASSPTRVRSYNSPLHFGNGTRLTVT.

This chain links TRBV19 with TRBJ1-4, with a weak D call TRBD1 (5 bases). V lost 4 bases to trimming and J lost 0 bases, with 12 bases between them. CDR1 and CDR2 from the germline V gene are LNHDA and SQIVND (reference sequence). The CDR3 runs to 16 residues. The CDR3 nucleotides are TGTGCCAGTAGTACACGACAGCTCCCAACTAATGAAAAACTGTTTTTT. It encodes CASSTRQLPTNEKLFF.

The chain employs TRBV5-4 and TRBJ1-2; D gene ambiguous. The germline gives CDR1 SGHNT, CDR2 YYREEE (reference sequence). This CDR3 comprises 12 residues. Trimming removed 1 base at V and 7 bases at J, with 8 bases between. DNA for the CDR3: TGTGCCAGCAGCTTGCCCGGTTTTGGCTACACCTTC. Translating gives CASSLPGFGYTF.

The chain's CDR3 is CASSKGGRLDSPLHF. The CDR3 DNA sequence: TGTGCCAGTAGCAAGGGGGGGCGTCTAGATTCACCCCTCCACTTT. V usage is TRBV19 and J usage is TRBJ1-6; D is possibly TRBD1 (6 bases). The CDR3 covers 15 residues. CDR1 LNHDA and CDR2 SQIVND come from the germline V gene (reference sequence). V was cut by 6 bases and J by 8 bases, with 17 bases left in between.

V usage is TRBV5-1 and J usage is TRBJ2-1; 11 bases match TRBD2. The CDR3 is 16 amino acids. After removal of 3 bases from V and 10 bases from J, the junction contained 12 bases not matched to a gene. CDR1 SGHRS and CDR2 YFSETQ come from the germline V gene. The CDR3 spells CASSSFSGRAQGEQFF. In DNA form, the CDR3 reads TGCGCCAGCAGCTCCTTTAGCGGGAGGGCCCAAGGCGAGCAGTTCTTC.

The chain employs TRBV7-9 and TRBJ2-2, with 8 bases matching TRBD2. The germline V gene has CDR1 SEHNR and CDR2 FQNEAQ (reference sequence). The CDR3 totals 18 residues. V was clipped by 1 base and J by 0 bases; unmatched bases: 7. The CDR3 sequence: CASSLGSGGRSNTGELFF. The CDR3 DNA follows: TGTGCCAGCAGCTTAGGTTCCGGCGGGAGGTCGAACACCGGGGAGCTGTTTTTT.

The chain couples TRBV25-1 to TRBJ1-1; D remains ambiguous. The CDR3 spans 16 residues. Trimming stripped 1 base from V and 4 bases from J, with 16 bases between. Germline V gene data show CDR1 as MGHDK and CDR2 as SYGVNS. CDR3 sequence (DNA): TGTGCCAGCAGTGAATCGATAGGGTCGGAGGGCACTGAAGCTTTCTTT. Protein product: CASSESIGSEGTEAFF.

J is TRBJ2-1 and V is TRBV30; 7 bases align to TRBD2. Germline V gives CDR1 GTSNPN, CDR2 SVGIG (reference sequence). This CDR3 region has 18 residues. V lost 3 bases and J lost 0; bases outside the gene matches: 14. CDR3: CAWSDPWTSRSSYNEQFF. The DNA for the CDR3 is TGTGCCTGGAGCGACCCCTGGACTAGTCGAAGCTCCTACAATGAGCAGTTCTTC.

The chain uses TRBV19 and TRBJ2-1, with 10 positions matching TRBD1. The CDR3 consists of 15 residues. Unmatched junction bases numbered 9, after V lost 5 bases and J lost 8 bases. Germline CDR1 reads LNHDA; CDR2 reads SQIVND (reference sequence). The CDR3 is CASSLGQGVVYEQFF. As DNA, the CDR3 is TGTGCCAGTAGTCTCGGACAGGGGGTCGTCTATGAGCAGTTCTTC.

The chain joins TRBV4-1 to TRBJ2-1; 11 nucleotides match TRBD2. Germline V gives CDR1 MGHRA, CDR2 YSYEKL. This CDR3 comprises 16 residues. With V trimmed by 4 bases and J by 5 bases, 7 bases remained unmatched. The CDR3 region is CASSPTRGLADNEQFF. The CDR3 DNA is TGCGCCAGCAGCCCAACCAGGGGACTAGCGGACAATGAGCAGTTCTTC.

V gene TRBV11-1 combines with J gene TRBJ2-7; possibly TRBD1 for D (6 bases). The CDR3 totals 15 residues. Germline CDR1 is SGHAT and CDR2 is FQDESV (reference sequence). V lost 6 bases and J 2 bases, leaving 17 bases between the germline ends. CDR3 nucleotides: TGTGCCAGCAGTCCCCGGGCAGGGGCCCCCTACGAGCAGTACTTC. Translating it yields CASSPRAGAPYEQYF.

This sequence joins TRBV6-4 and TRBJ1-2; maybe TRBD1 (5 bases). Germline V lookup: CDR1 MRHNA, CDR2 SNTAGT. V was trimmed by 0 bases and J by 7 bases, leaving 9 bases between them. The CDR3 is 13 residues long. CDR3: CASSDSRGGGYTF. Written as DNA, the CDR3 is TGTGCCAGCAGTGACTCAAGGGGTGGTGGCTACACCTTC.

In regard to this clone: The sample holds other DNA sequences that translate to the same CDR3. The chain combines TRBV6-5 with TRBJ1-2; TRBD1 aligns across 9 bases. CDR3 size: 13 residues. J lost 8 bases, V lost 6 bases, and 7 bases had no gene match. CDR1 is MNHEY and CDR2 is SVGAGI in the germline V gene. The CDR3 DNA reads TGTGCCAGCAGCCAACAGGGGGCGAGGGGCTACACCTTC. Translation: CASSQQGARGYTF.

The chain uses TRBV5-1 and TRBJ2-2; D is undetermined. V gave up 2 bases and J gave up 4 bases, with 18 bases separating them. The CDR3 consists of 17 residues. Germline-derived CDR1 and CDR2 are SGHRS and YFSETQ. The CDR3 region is CASSFQPRMVGTGELFF. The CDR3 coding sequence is TGCGCCAGCAGCTTCCAACCGAGGATGGTCGGCACCGGGGAGCTGTTTTTT.

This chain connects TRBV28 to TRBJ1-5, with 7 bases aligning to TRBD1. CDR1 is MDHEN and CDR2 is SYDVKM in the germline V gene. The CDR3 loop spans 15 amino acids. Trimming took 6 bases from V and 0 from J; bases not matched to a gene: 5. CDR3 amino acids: CASRAGTASNQPQHF. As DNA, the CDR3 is TGTGCCAGCAGAGCCGGGACAGCTAGCAATCAGCCCCAGCATTTT.

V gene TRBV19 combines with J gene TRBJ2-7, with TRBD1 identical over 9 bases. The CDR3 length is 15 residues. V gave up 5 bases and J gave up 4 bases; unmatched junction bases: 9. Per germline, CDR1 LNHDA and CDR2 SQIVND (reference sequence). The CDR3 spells CASSAGTGLFYEQYF. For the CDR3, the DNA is TGTGCCAGTAGTGCAGGGACAGGGCTTTTTTACGAGCAGTACTTC.

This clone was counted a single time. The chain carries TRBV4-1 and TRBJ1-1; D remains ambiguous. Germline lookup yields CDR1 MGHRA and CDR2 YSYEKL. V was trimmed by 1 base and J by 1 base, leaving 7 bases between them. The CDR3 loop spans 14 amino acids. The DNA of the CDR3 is TGCGCCAGCAGCCAAGTACAGCAGAACACTGAAGCTTTCTTT. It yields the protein CASSQVQQNTEAFF.

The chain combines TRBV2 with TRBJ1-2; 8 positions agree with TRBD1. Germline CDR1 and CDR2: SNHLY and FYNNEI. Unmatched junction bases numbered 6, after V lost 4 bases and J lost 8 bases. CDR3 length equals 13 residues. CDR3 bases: TGTGCCAGCAGTGTCGAGACAGGGGCCGGCTACACCTTC. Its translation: CASSVETGAGYTF.

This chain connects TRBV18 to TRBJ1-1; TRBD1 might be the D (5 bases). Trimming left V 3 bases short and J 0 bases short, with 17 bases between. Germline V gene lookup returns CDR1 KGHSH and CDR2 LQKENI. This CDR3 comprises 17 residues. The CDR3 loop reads CASSPPRGGDLNTEAFF. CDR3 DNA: TGTGCCAGCTCACCCCCTCGCGGGGGGGACCTGAACACTGAAGCTTTCTTT. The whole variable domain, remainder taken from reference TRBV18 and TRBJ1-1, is NAGVMQNPRHLVRRRGQEARLRCSPMKGHSHVYWYRQLPEEGLKFMVYLQKENIIDESGMPKERFSAEFPKEGPSILRIQQVVRGDSAAYFCASSPPRGGDLNTEAFFGQGTRLTVV.

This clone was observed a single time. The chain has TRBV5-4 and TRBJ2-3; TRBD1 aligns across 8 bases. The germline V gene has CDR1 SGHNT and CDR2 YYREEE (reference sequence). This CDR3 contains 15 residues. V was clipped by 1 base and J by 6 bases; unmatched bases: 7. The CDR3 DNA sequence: TGTGCCAGCAGCTTGTCGCAGGGGGCGGTGGATACGCAGTATTTT. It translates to CASSLSQGAVDTQYF.